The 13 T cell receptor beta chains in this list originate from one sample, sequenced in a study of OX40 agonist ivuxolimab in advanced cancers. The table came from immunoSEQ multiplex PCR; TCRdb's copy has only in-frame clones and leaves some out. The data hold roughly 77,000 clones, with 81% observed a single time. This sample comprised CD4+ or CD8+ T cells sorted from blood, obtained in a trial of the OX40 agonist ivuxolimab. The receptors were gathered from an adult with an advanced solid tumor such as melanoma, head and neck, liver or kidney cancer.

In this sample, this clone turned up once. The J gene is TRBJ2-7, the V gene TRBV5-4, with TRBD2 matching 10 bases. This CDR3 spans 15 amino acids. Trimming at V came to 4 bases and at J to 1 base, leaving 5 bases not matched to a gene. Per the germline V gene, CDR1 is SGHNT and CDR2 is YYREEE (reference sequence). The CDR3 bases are TGTGCCAGCAGCGCCCGGACTAGCGGATCCTACGAGCAGTACTTC. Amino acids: CASSARTSGSYEQYF. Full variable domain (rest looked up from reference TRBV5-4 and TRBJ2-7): ETGVTQSPTHLIKTRGQQVTLRCSSQSGHNTVSWYQQALGQGPQFIFQYYREEENGRGNFPPRFSGLQFPNYSSELNVNALELDDSALYLCASSARTSGSYEQYFGPGTRLTVT.

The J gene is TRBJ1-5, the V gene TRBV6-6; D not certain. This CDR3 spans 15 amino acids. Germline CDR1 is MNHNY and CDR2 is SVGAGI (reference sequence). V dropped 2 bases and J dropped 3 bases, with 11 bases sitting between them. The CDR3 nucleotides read TGTGCCAGCAGTTACAGTGGATTAAACAATCAGCCCCAGCATTTT. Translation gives CASSYSGLNNQPQHF.

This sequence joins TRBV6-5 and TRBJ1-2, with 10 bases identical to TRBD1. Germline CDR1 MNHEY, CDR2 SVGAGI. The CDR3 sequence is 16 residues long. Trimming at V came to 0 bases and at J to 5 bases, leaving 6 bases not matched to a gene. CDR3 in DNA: TGTGCCAGCAGTTACTCTCGGACAGGGGGTTCGTATGGCTACACCTTC. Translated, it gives CASSYSRTGGSYGYTF.

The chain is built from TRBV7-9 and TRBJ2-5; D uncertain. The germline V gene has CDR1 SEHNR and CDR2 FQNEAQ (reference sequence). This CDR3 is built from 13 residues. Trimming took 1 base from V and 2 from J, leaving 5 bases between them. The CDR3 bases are TGTGCCAGCAGCTTAGACGGTCAAGAGACCCAGTACTTC. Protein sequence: CASSLDGQETQYF. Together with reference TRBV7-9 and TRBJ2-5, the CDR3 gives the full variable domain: DTGVSQNPRHKITKRGQNVTFRCDPISEHNRLYWYRQTLGQGPEFLTYFQNEAQLEKSRLLSDRFSAERPKGSFSTLEIQRTEQGDSAMYLCASSLDGQETQYFGPGTRLLVL.

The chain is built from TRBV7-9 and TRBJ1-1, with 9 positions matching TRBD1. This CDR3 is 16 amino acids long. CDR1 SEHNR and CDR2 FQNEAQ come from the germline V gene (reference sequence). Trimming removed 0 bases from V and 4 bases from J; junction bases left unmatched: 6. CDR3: CASSLAEGQGSTEAFF. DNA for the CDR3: TGTGCCAGCAGCTTAGCTGAAGGACAGGGGAGCACTGAAGCTTTCTTT.

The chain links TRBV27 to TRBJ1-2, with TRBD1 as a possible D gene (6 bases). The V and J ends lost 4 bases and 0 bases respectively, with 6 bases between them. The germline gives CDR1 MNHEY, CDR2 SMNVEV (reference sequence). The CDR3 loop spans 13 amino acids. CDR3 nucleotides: TGTGCCAGCAGTTACAGGGCTAACTATGGCTACACCTTC. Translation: CASSYRANYGYTF.

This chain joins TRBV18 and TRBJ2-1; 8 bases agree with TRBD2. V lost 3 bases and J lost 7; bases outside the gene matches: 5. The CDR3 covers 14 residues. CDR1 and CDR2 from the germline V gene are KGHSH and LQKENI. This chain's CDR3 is CASSPGLVLNEQFF. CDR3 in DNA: TGTGCCAGCTCACCGGGACTAGTGTTGAATGAGCAGTTCTTC.

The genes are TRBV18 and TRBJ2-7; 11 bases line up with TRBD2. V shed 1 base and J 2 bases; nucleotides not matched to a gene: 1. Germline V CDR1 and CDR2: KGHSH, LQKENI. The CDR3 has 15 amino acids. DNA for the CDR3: TGTGCCAGCTCACCACGGGGACTAGCGGCCTACGAGCAGTACTTC. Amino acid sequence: CASSPRGLAAYEQYF.

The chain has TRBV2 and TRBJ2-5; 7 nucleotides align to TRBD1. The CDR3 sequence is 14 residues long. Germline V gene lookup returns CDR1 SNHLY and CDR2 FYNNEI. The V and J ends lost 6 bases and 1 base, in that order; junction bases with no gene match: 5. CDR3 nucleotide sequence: TGTGCCAGCAGCCCAACAGGGGTCCAAGAGACCCAGTACTTC. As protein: CASSPTGVQETQYF.

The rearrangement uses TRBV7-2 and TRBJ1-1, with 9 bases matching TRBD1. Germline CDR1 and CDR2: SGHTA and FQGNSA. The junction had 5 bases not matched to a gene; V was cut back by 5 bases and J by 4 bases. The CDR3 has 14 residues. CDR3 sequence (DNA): TGTGCCAGCAGCCCCGACAGGGGGAGCACTGAAGCTTTCTTT. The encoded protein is CASSPDRGSTEAFF.

The CDR3: CASSQELPGQGANTEAFF. In nucleotides, the CDR3 is TGCGCCAGCAGCCAAGAACTTCCGGGACAGGGGGCGAACACTGAAGCTTTCTTT. V usage is TRBV4-3 and J usage is TRBJ1-1, with 12 positions matching TRBD1. The germline V gene encodes CDR1 LGHNA and CDR2 YSLEER. The CDR3 has 18 amino acids. J gave up 1 base and V 0 bases, and 6 bases lay outside the gene matches.

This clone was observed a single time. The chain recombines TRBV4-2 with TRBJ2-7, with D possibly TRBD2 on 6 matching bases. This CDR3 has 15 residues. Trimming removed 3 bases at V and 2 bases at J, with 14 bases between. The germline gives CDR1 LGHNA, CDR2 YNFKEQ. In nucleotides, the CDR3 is TGTGCCAGCAGCCACGGGGGAGTTGATACCTACGAGCAGTACTTC. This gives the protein CASSHGGVDTYEQYF.

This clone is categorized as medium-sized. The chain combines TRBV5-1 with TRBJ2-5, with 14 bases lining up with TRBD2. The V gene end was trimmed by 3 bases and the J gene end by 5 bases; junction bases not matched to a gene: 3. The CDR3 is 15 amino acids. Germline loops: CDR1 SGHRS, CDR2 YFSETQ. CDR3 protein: CASSWGLAGDETQYF. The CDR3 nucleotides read TGCGCCAGCAGCTGGGGACTAGCGGGAGACGAGACCCAGTACTTC.